What follows describes a single TCR beta chain. Its antigen is unidentified. The time point denotes: blood 4 weeks post-SBRT, at nephrectomy. The treatment denotes: 15 Gy SBRT to primary tumor, nephrectomy 4 weeks later. Nephrectomy followed 15 Gy stereotactic body radiation by 4 weeks. Only in-frame clones appear in the TCRdb table, and some are missing; sequencing was by immunoSEQ multiplex PCR. The sample gives about 78,000 clones, roughly nine tenths of which show up once; approximately 6.2% is in the top ten. This specimen comes from a study of radiation and T cells in renal cell carcinoma. Notes on the study in general: In blood, top tumor clones expanded by 2 weeks, shrinking by 4.

The receptor's source is a woman between 65 and 79 years old with renal cell carcinoma. Material: blood, obtained from a patient whose treatment included radiotherapy and nephrectomy.

In DNA, the CDR3 is TGTGCCAGCAGCCCTCGGACAGGGAAGAGCTATGGCTACACCTTC. Amino acid sequence: CASSPRTGKSYGYTF. This rearrangement joins TRBV5-4 to TRBJ1-2, with TRBD1 matching over 8 bases. The CDR3 has 15 amino acids. Germline V CDR1 and CDR2: SGHNT, YYREEE (reference sequence). V was pared by 4 bases and J by 4 bases, with 9 bases of the junction left unmatched. The full variable domain, in which reference TRBV5-4 and TRBJ1-2 provide the parts outside the CDR3, is ETGVTQSPTHLIKTRGQQVTLRCSSQSGHNTVSWYQQALGQGPQFIFQYYREEENGRGNFPPRFSGLQFPNYSSELNVNALELDDSALYLCASSPRTGKSYGYTFGSGTRLTVV.